The subject of this entry is one T cell receptor beta chain. The data stem from a study of cytotoxic CD8 clonotypes in ibrutinib-treated CLL. Sequenced by immunoSEQ multiplex PCR; TCRdb stores in-frame clones only, minus some. The table has more than 200,000 clones, around three quarters seen once. The material was PBMCs, obtained after 24 months of ibrutinib treatment. The TCR originated in a human donor with chronic lymphocytic leukemia.

The CDR3 DNA reads as TGTGCCAGCCGGTTCGGGGTGGGGGCAGGAGGCTACACCTTC. Protein sequence: CASRFGVGAGGYTF. V usage is TRBV25-1 and J usage is TRBJ1-2, with D tentatively TRBD1 (6 bases). Germline V gene data show CDR1 as MGHDK and CDR2 as SYGVNS. This CDR3 comprises 14 residues. With 8 bases removed from V and 8 bases from J, the gap between germline ends came to 21 bases.